The 29 T cell receptor beta chains below all came from one sample that was sequenced in a study of OX40 agonist ivuxolimab in advanced cancers. The repertoire was sequenced with immunoSEQ multiplex PCR; TCRdb's copy has only in-frame clones and lacks some. The repertoire consists of some 110,000 clones, with roughly 92% occurring once and the leading ten covering under 0.85%. This material consisted of CD4+ or CD8+ T cells sorted from blood, taken in a trial of the OX40 agonist ivuxolimab. The receptor set was obtained from an adult with an advanced solid tumor such as melanoma, head and neck, liver or kidney cancer.

This clone was seen just once. The chain links TRBV18 to TRBJ2-3, with TRBD2 identical over 8 bases. V lost 0 bases and J lost 5; bases outside the gene matches: 7. The germline gives CDR1 KGHSH, CDR2 LQKENI. The length of the CDR3 is 16 residues. DNA for the CDR3: TGTGCCAGCTCACCACCTAGCGGGATATCAAAAGATACGCAGTATTTT. Amino acid sequence: CASSPPSGISKDTQYF. The full variable domain, completed using reference TRBV18 and TRBJ2-3, is NAGVMQNPRHLVRRRGQEARLRCSPMKGHSHVYWYRQLPEEGLKFMVYLQKENIIDESGMPKERFSAEFPKEGPSILRIQQVVRGDSAAYFCASSPPSGISKDTQYFGPGTRLTVL.

The V and J genes are TRBV6-5 and TRBJ2-7; 9 bases fit TRBD1. This CDR3 has 15 amino acids. Germline CDR1 MNHEY, CDR2 SVGAGI. The J segment lost 3 bases and the V segment lost 6 bases, leaving 9 bases of the junction unmatched. For the CDR3, the DNA is TGTGCCAGCAGGGAGGGACAGGGCTTTTTCTACGAGCAGTACTTC. This encodes CASREGQGFFYEQYF.

The V call is TRBV1, the J call TRBJ2-7. TRBV1 constitutes a pseudogene. The CDR3 has 17 residues. DNA of the CDR3: TGCACCAGCAGCATTTCGGACCAGTCCAAAAGCTCCTACGAGCAGTACTTC. Translated: CTSSISDQSKSSYEQYF.

This rearrangement joins TRBV6-1 to TRBJ1-1; maybe TRBD1 (6 bases). The ends were cut back, 10 bases at V and 7 bases at J, with 16 bases in the middle. There are 12 residues in the CDR3. The germline gives CDR1 MNHNS, CDR2 SASEGT. The DNA of the CDR3 is TGTGCCACACGAGTAGGGGGAGGTGAAGCTTTCTTT. Amino acid sequence: CATRVGGGEAFF.

This clone was observed a single time. The chain uses TRBV2 and TRBJ2-1, with 10 bases that match TRBD2. J gave up 0 bases and V 7 bases, and 6 bases lay outside the gene matches. CDR3 length: 16 residues. Germline CDR1 is SNHLY and CDR2 is FYNNEI. The CDR3 nucleotides are TGTGCCAGCACCCTTGGACTAGCGGCCTCCTACAATGAGCAGTTCTTC. Translating it yields CASTLGLAASYNEQFF.

The chain uses TRBV6-6 and TRBJ2-1, with 10 bases matching TRBD1. The CDR3 is 13 residues long. The germline gives CDR1 MNHNY, CDR2 SVGAGI (reference sequence). Trimming removed 8 bases from V and 7 bases from J; junction bases left unmatched: 5. The CDR3 coding sequence is TGTGCCAGCGGGGACAGGGGTACAAATGAGCAGTTCTTC. Residues: CASGDRGTNEQFF.

The rearrangement joins TRBV2 to TRBJ1-3; D not resolved. Germline lookup yields CDR1 SNHLY and CDR2 FYNNEI. Trimming took off 7 bases at V and 4 bases at J, with 11 bases between the two ends. The CDR3 is made up of 13 amino acids. The CDR3 sequence is CASIRSLGNTIYF. CDR3 bases: TGTGCCAGCATCCGTAGCCTAGGAAACACCATATATTTT.

The J gene is TRBJ1-3, the V gene TRBV28; TRBD1 agrees at 8 bases. The CDR3 totals 18 residues. CDR1 and CDR2 (germline): MDHEN, SYDVKM. V dropped 6 bases and J dropped 2; count of bases not matched to a gene: 15. The CDR3 spells CASREQGGATLAGNTIYF. DNA of the CDR3: TGTGCCAGCAGAGAACAGGGGGGCGCTACCCTGGCTGGAAACACCATATATTTT.

The V gene is TRBV27, the J gene TRBJ1-6; D gene uncertain. Germline V CDR1 and CDR2: MNHEY, SMNVEV (reference sequence). The V end was cut by 6 bases, the J end by 0 bases, with 15 bases between. The CDR3 is made up of 17 amino acids. Written as DNA, the CDR3 is TGTGCCAGCAGGAGGTGGTCAAGTAACTCCTATAATTCACCCCTCCACTTT. Translation gives CASRRWSSNSYNSPLHF.

The CDR3 DNA sequence: TGTGCCAGCAGCCAAGATCCGACAGGGTACGGCTACACCTTC. This sequence encodes CASSQDPTGYGYTF. The rearrangement links TRBV14 to TRBJ1-2; TRBD1 agrees at 7 bases. The CDR3 is 14 amino acids. Germline trimming cut 0 bases from V and 8 bases from J; bases unmatched to any gene: 6. Germline lookup yields CDR1 SGHDN and CDR2 FVKESK.

The J gene is TRBJ2-7, the V gene TRBV19; 8 bases line up with TRBD1. V shed 5 bases, J shed 2 bases, and the junction held 11 bases outside the gene matches. Germline CDR1 and CDR2: LNHDA and SQIVND (reference sequence). This CDR3 is built from 16 residues. The CDR3 DNA reads as TGTGCCAGTAGTTCACAAAGGACAGGGCCCACCTACGAGCAGTACTTC. Its protein product is CASSSQRTGPTYEQYF. Drawing the rest from reference TRBV19 and TRBJ2-7, the complete variable domain is DGGITQSPKYLFRKEGQNVTLSCEQNLNHDAMYWYRQDPGQGLRLIYYSQIVNDFQKGDIAEGYSVSREKKESFPLTVTSAQKNPTAFYLCASSSQRTGPTYEQYFGPGTRLTVT.

This chain connects TRBV28 to TRBJ1-4; possibly TRBD1 for D (6 bases). CDR1 MDHEN and CDR2 SYDVKM come from the germline V gene. Trimming took 4 bases from V and 4 from J, leaving 10 bases between them. The CDR3 length is 14 residues. CDR3 amino acids: CASSSQGNNEKLFF. The CDR3 DNA reads as TGTGCCAGCAGTTCCCAGGGGAATAATGAAAAACTGTTTTTT. Full variable domain (missing parts from reference TRBV28 and TRBJ1-4): DVKVTQSSRYLVKRTGEKVFLECVQDMDHENMFWYRQDPGLGLRLIYFSYDVKMKEKGDIPEGYSVSREKKERFSLILESASTNQTSMYLCASSSQGNNEKLFFGSGTQLSVL.

This rearrangement joins TRBV4-2 to TRBJ2-3; D is unresolved. The germline CDR1 and CDR2 sequences are LGHNA and YNFKEQ. The CDR3 is 17 residues long. Trimming pared 2 bases from V and 3 bases from J, leaving 18 bases between. CDR3 nucleotides: TGTGCCAGCAGCCAATACCCCCCCGGCAGAAATACAGATACGCAGTATTTT. This sequence encodes CASSQYPPGRNTDTQYF.

The chain joins TRBV7-2 to TRBJ2-5; no clear D. This CDR3 has 14 residues. Germline CDR1 reads SGHTA; CDR2 reads FQGNSA. The V and J ends lost 5 bases and 5 bases respectively, with 15 bases between them. The CDR3 DNA sequence: TGTGCCAGCAGCCCCTTTAAGGCCAGGGAGACCCAGTACTTC. Amino acid sequence: CASSPFKARETQYF. Supplemented by reference TRBV7-2 and TRBJ2-5, the full variable domain reads GAGVSQSPSNKVTEKGKDVELRCDPISGHTALYWYRQSLGQGLEFLIYFQGNSAPDKSGLPSDRFSAERTGGSVSTLTIQRTQQEDSAVYLCASSPFKARETQYFGPGTRLLVL.

The chain links TRBV23-1 to TRBJ2-5; D remains unclear. TRBV23-1 is an ORF, with its function uncertain. V shed 4 bases and J shed 2 bases, with 5 bases lying between them. The CDR3 runs 12 residues. CDR3 region: CASSRKQETQYF. In DNA form, the CDR3 reads TGCGCCAGCAGTCGGAAGCAAGAGACCCAGTACTTC.

This clone was seen only once. The chain recombines TRBV4-3 with TRBJ1-2; TRBD1 is a possible D gene (5 bases). Trimming cost V 4 bases and J 2 bases, with 14 bases left between them. CDR1 and CDR2 (germline): LGHNA, YSLEER. The length of the CDR3 is 15 residues. The CDR3 region has the DNA TGCGCCAGCAGCCCTGGCGGGGGAAAAAACTATGGCTACACCTTC. This sequence encodes CASSPGGGKNYGYTF.

The chain uses TRBV23-1 and TRBJ1-1, with D perhaps TRBD1 (5 bases). TRBV23-1 is placed among ORFs of uncertain function. The CDR3 consists of 14 residues. Between the trimmed V and J ends, which lost 4 bases and 2 bases, there was a span of 11 bases. CDR3 residues: CASSLRRANTEAFF. Here the CDR3 DNA reads TGCGCCAGCAGTCTGCGCAGGGCAAACACTGAAGCTTTCTTT.

V is TRBV6-4 and J is TRBJ2-3; 10 nucleotides align to TRBD1. This CDR3 spans 17 amino acids. V shed 2 bases and J 6 bases; nucleotides not matched to a gene: 11. The germline gives CDR1 MRHNA, CDR2 SNTAGT. As DNA, the CDR3 is TGTGCCAGCAGTGACGGGCGGGGACAGGGGATAATGGATACGCAGTATTTT. The encoded protein is CASSDGRGQGIMDTQYF.

The V call is TRBV6-6, the J call TRBJ2-7; 7 nucleotides agree with TRBD1. From germline, CDR1 is MNHNY and CDR2 SVGAGI (reference sequence). Germline trimming cut 5 bases from V and 4 bases from J; bases unmatched to any gene: 11. This CDR3 has 15 residues. The DNA for the CDR3 is TGTGCCAGCAGTCCACAGGGGCCGAGTACTTACGAGCAGTACTTC. It translates to CASSPQGPSTYEQYF.

The rearrangement links TRBV6-5 to TRBJ2-5; possibly TRBD1 for D (5 bases). Near its end, the DNA agrees better with TRBJ2-7, so the J call may be wrong. Germline V gene lookup returns CDR1 MNHEY and CDR2 SVGAGI. The CDR3 has 15 amino acids. The CDR3: CASSYAAGLSYEQYF. The DNA for the CDR3 is TGTGCCAGCAGTTACGCGGCAGGGTTAAGCTACGAGCAGTACTTC.

The V gene is TRBV6-5, the J gene TRBJ2-4, with unresolved D. The CDR3 is made up of 15 amino acids. V lost 2 bases, J lost 0 bases, and 8 bases lay in between. Germline V lookup: CDR1 MNHEY, CDR2 SVGAGI. CDR3 DNA: TGTGCCAGCAGTTACGACCAACTAGCCAAAAACATTCAGTACTTC. Its translation: CASSYDQLAKNIQYF.

The V gene is TRBV5-6, the J gene TRBJ1-1; 9 bases map to TRBD1. CDR1 is SGHDT, CDR2 YYEEEE, per germline. Trimming cost V 5 bases and J 7 bases; bases outside gene matches: 6. The CDR3 has 13 residues. CDR3 in amino acids: CASSLPGQGEAFF. The CDR3 DNA reads as TGTGCCAGCAGTCTACCGGGACAGGGTGAAGCTTTCTTT.

Note on this clone: At one boundary the junction diverges from the germline segment, which might be a read error. This chain links TRBV7-2 with TRBJ2-1, with D uncertain. Germline values: CDR1 SGHTA, CDR2 FQGNSA. This CDR3 spans 12 amino acids. The CDR3 loop reads CASSLGPRSLLF. The CDR3 DNA is TGTGCCAGCAGCTTAGGGCCGAGATCTTTGCTCTTC.

V and J are TRBV5-4 and TRBJ2-5, with unresolved D. The CDR3 runs to 13 residues. The germline V and J ends were trimmed by 3 bases and 3 bases, with 9 bases remaining between them. CDR1 is SGHNT and CDR2 is YYREEE in the germline V gene (reference sequence). This chain's CDR3 is CASSSSWKETQYF. CDR3 nucleotides: TGTGCCAGCAGCTCTTCCTGGAAAGAGACCCAGTACTTC.

This chain uses TRBV27 with TRBJ1-4; D is unresolved. The CDR3 consists of 16 residues. Trimming took off 4 bases at V and 4 bases at J, with 16 bases between the two ends. Looked up from germline, CDR1 is MNHEY and CDR2 is SMNVEV (reference sequence). This chain's CDR3 is CASSSETDAFNEKLFF. CDR3 DNA sequence: TGTGCCAGCAGTTCTGAGACGGATGCTTTTAATGAAAAACTGTTTTTT.

The rearrangement links TRBV10-3 to TRBJ2-7; 8 bases line up with TRBD1. This CDR3 has 14 amino acids. The germline CDR1 and CDR2 sequences are ENHRY and SYGVKD. J gave up 3 bases and V 4 bases, and 5 bases lay outside the gene matches. The CDR3 loop reads CAISAAGGDYEQYF. The CDR3, as DNA: TGTGCCATCAGTGCGGCAGGGGGCGACTACGAGCAGTACTTC.

The chain couples TRBV7-9 to TRBJ2-7; 7 nucleotides align to TRBD1. Germline assignment: CDR1 SEHNR and CDR2 FQNEAQ (reference sequence). The V and J ends lost 4 bases and 3 bases, in that order; junction bases with no gene match: 6. The CDR3 spans 14 residues. The CDR3 loop is CASSSDRYNYEQYF. CDR3 DNA sequence: TGTGCCAGCAGCTCGGACAGGTATAACTACGAGCAGTACTTC.

This chain connects TRBV2 to TRBJ2-1, with 10 positions matching TRBD2. The CDR3 contains 15 residues. Per the germline V gene, CDR1 is SNHLY and CDR2 is FYNNEI. J lost 7 bases, V lost 6 bases, and 9 bases had no gene match. DNA for the CDR3: TGTGCCAGCAGGGTAGCGGGAGGTCAGGGTAATGAGCAGTTCTTC. This translates into CASRVAGGQGNEQFF.

The V and J genes are TRBV7-2 and TRBJ2-7; 7 bases align to TRBD2. Trimming removed 2 bases from V and 0 bases from J; junction bases left unmatched: 7. This CDR3 contains 16 residues. From germline, CDR1 is SGHTA and CDR2 FQGNSA. The CDR3 loop reads CASSLTLAHNSYEQYF. Written as DNA, the CDR3 is TGTGCCAGCAGCTTAACACTAGCGCATAACTCCTACGAGCAGTACTTC.